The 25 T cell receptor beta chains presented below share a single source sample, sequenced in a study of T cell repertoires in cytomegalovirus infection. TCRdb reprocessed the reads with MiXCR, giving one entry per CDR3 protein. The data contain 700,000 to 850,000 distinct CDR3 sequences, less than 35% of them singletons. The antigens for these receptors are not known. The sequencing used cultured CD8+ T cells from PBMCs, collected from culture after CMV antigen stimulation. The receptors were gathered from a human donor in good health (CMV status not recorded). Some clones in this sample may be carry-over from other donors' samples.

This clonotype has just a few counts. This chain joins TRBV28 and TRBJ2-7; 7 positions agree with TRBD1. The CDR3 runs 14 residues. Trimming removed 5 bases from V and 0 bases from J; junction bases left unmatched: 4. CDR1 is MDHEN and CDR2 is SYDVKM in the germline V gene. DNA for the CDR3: TGTGCCAGCAGTGAGACAGGGAGCTCCTACGAGCAGTACGTC. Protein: CASSETGSSYEQYV.

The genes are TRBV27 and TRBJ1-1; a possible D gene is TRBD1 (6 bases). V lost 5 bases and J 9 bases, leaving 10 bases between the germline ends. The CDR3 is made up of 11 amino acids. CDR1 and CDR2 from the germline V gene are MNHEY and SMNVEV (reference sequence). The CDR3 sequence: CASSTQGKAFF. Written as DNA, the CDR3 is TGTGCCAGCAGTACCCAGGGGAAAGCTTTCTTT.

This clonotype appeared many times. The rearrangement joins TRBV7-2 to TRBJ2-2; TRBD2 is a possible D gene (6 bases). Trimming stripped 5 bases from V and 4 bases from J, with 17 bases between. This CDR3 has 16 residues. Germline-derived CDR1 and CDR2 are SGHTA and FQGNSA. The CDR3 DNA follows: TGTGCCAGCAGCGTAAGGTGGCAGGGAGGCACCGGGGAGCTGTTTTTT. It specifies CASSVRWQGGTGELFF.

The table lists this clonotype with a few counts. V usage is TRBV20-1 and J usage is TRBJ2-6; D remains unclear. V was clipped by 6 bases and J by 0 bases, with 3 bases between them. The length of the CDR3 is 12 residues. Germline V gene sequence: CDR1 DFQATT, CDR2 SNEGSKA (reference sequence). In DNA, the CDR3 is TGCAGTGCCCCCTCTGGGGCCAACGTCCTGACTTTC. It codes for CSAPSGANVLTF.

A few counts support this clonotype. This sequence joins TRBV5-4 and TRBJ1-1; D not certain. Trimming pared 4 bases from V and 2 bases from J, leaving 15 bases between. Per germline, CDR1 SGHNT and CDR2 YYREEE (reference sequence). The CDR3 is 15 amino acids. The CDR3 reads CASSPGLRSNTEAFF. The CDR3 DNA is TGTGCCAGCAGCCCCGGGCTCAGAAGCAACACTGAAGCTTTCTTT.

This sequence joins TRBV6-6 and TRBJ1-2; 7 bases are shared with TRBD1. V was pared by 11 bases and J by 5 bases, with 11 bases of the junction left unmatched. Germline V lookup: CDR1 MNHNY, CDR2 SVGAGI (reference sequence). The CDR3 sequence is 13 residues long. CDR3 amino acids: CAAGGGVNYGYTF. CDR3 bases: TGTGCCGCAGGGGGGGGAGTAAATTATGGCTACACCTTC.

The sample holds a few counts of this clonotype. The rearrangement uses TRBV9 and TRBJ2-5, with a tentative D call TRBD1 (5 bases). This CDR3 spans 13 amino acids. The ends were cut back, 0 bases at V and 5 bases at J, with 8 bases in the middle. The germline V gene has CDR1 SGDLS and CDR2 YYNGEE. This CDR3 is CASSVVQGETQYF. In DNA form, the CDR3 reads TGTGCCAGCAGCGTAGTTCAGGGTGAGACCCAGTACTTC.

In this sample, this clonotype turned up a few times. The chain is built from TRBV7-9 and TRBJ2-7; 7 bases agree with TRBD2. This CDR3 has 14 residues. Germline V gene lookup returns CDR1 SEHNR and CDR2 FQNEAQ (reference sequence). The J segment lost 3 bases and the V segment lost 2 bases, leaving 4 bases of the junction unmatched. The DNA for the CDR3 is TGTGCCAGCAGCTTATCCGGGAGGCACTACGAGCAGTACTTC. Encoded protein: CASSLSGRHYEQYF.

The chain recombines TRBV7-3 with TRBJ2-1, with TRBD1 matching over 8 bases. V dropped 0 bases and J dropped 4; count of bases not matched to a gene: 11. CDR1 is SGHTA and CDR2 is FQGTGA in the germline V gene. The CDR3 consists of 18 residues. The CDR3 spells CASSLTIRGQGAYNEQFF. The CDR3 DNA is TGTGCCAGCAGCTTAACGATTCGAGGGCAGGGGGCATACAATGAGCAGTTCTTC.

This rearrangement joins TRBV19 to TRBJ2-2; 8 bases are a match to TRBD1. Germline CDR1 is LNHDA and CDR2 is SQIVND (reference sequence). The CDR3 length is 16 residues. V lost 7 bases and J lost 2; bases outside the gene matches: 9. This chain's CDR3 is CASTNRTGQNTGELFF. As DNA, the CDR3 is TGTGCCAGTACCAACAGGACAGGGCAAAACACCGGGGAGCTGTTTTTT.

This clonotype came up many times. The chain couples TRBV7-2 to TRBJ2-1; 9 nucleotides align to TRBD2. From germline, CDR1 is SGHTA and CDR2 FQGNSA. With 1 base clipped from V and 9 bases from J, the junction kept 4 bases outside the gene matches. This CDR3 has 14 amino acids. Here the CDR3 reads CASSLGGGAGEQFF. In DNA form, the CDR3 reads TGTGCCAGCAGCTTAGGCGGGGGGGCCGGTGAGCAGTTCTTC.

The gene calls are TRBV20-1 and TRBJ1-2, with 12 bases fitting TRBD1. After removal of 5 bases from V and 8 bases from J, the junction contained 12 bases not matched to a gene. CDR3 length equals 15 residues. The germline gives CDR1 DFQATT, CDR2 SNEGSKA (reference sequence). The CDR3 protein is CSAGEPGQGAGGYTF. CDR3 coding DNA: TGCAGTGCTGGGGAACCGGGACAGGGGGCCGGGGGCTACACCTTC.

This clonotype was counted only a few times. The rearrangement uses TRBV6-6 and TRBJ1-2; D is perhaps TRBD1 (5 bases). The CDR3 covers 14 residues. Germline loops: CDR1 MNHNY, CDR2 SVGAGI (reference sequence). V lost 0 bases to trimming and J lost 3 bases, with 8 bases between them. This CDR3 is CASSYSDSYYGYTF. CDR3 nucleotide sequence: TGTGCCAGCAGTTACTCTGACAGCTACTATGGCTACACCTTC.

CDR3 residues: CASSLGGTFTGELFF. CDR3 nucleotide sequence: TGTGCCAGCAGCCTGGGGGGGACCTTCACCGGGGAGCTGTTTTTT. V is TRBV7-9 and J is TRBJ2-2, with 7 nucleotides matching TRBD2. The CDR3 covers 15 residues. The V gene's germline CDR1 is SEHNR and CDR2 FQNEAQ (reference sequence). The V segment lost 5 bases and the J segment 4 bases; nucleotides outside the gene matches: 7.

The CDR3 here is CATKISPVLAASTDTQYF. CDR3 coding DNA: TGTGCCACCAAGATTAGCCCGGTACTAGCGGCTAGCACAGATACGCAGTATTTT. This chain links TRBV7-8 with TRBJ2-3; TRBD2 matches 8 bases. Germline assignment: CDR1 SGHVS and CDR2 FQNEAQ. With V trimmed by 10 bases and J by 0 bases, 18 bases remained unmatched. CDR3 length equals 18 residues.

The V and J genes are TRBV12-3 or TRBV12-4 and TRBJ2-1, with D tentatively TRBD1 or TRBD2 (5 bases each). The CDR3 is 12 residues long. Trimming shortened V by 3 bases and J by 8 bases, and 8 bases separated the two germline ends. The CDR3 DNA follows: TGTGCCAGCAGTTTGTGGGGACATGAGCAGTTCTTC. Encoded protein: CASSLWGHEQFF.

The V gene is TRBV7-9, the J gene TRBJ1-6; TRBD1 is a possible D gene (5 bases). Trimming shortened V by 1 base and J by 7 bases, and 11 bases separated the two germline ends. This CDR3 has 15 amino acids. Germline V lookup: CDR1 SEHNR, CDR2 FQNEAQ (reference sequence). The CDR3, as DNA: TGTGCCAGCAGCTTAGTCCGGGGGGGGAATTCACCCCTCCACTTT. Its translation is CASSLVRGGNSPLHF.

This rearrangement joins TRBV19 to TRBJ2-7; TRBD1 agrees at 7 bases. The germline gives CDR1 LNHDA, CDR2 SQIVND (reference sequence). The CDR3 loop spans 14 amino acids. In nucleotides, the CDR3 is TGTGTCAGTAGCCCGGGGACAGCTTGGTACGAGCAGTACGTC. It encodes CVSSPGTAWYEQYV.

CDR3 in DNA: TGCGCCAGCAGCTTAGCGGGGGGATTAGACAATGAGCAGTTCTTC. This sequence encodes CASSLAGGLDNEQFF. The V and J genes are TRBV10-2 and TRBJ2-1, with 10 bases that match TRBD2. Germline V gives CDR1 WSHSY, CDR2 SAAADI. The CDR3 spans 15 residues. The trim removed 6 bases at V and 5 bases at J, leaving 7 bases unmatched.

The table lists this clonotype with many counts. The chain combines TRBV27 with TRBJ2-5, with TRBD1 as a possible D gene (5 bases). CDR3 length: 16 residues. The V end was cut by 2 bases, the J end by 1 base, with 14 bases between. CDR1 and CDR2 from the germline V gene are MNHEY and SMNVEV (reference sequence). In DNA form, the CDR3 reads TGTGCCAGCAGTTTAGGGTCTCAGGGAATCCAAGAGACCCAGTACTTC. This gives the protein CASSLGSQGIQETQYF.

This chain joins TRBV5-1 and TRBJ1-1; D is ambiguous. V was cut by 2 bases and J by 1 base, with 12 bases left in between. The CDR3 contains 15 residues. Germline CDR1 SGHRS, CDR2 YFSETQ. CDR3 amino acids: CASSFGSSQNTEAFF. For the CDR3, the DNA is TGCGCCAGCAGCTTTGGGAGCAGCCAGAACACTGAAGCTTTCTTT.

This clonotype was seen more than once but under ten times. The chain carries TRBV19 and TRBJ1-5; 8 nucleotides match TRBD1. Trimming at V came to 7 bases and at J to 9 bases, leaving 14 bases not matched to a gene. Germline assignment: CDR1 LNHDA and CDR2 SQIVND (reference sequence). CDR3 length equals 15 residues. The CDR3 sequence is CASTSRGQGAGPQHF. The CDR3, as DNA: TGTGCCAGTACCAGCAGGGGCCAGGGGGCCGGGCCCCAGCATTTT. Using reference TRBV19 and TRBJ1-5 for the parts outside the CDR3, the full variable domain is DGGITQSPKYLFRKEGQNVTLSCEQNLNHDAMYWYRQDPGQGLRLIYYSQIVNDFQKGDIAEGYSVSREKKESFPLTVTSAQKNPTAFYLCASTSRGQGAGPQHFGDGTRLSIL.

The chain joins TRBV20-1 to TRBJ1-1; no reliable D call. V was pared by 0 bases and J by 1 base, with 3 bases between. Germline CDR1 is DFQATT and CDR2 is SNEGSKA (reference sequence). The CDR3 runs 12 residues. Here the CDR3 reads CSARDRNTEAFF. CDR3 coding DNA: TGCAGTGCTAGAGACAGGAACACTGAAGCTTTCTTT.

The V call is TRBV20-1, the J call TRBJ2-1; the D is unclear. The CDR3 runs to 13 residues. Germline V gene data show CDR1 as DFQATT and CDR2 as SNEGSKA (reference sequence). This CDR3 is CSPLPPGYNEQFF. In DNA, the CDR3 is TGCAGCCCCCTCCCCCCCGGCTACAATGAGCAGTTCTTC.

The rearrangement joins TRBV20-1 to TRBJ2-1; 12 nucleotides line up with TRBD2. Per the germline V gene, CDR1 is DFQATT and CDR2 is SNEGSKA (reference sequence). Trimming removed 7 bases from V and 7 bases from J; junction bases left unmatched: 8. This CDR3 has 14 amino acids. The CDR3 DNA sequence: TGCAGTGTTGCCGGGACTAGCGGGCGGAATGAGCAGTTCTTC. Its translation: CSVAGTSGRNEQFF.